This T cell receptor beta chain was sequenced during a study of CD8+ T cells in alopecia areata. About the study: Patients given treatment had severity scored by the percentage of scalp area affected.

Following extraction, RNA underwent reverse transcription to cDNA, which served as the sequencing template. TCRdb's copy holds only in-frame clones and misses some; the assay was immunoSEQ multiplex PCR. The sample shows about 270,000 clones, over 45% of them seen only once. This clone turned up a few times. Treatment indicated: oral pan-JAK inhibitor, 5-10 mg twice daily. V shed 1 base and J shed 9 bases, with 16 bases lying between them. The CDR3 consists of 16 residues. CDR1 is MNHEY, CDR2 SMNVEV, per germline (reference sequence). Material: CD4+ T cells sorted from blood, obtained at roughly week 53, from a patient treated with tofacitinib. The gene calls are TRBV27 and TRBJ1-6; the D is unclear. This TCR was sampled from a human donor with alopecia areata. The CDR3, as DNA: TGTGCCAGCAGTTTATGGCCCAGGTTGATTCGTTCACCCCTCCACTTT. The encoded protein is CASSLWPRLIRSPLHF.